Given below is one T cell receptor (beta chain) in context. Clones were sequenced by immunoSEQ multiplex PCR, and TCRdb holds only the in-frame ones, with some missing. The table shows 35,000 to 50,000 clones, with 70% to 90% occurring only once. The data originate from a study of control samples from healthy donors and cancer patients. With V trimmed by 3 bases and J by 3 bases, 9 bases remained unmatched. This CDR3 comprises 16 residues. Sequenced: PBMCs. The V and J genes are TRBV5-3 and TRBJ2-1; TRBD2 matches at 7 bases. TRBV5-3 is classed as an ORF, of uncertain function. The sequence was collected from a woman aged 55-75 years with lung cancer. CDR3 nucleotides: TGTGCCAGAAGCTCCTTGGCGGGAGTTGTCTACAATGAGCAGTTCTTC. Its translation is CARSSLAGVVYNEQFF.